A single sample is the source of the 15 T cell receptor beta chains below, sequenced in a study of blood T cells in healthy people across ages. The second PCR ran roughly 6 to 11 cycles with a sample-barcoded 5' primer and J-beta primers. TCRdb re-derived calls from the 5' RACE reads in MiXCR, one entry per CDR3 protein. The sample holds 800,000 or so distinct CDR3 sequences, around a quarter seen once. In addition, the sample was reused for a study of T cells of mothers and their children.

Sequencing used blood. Receptor source: a boy between 5 and 17 years old in good health.

V is TRBV7-2 and J is TRBJ1-1; D is perhaps TRBD1 (6 bases). V lost 2 bases to trimming and J lost 4 bases, with 14 bases between them. The CDR3 extends over 15 amino acids. Per germline, CDR1 SGHTA and CDR2 FQGNSA. CDR3: CASSLFLGASTEAFF. CDR3 DNA sequence: TGTGCCAGCAGCTTATTTCTGGGGGCGAGCACTGAAGCTTTCTTT.

Only a few counts were recorded for this clonotype. This rearrangement joins TRBV27 to TRBJ1-4; no clear D. Between the trimmed V and J ends, which lost 4 bases and 0 bases, there was a span of 12 bases. This CDR3 region has 16 residues. Germline V gene sequence: CDR1 MNHEY, CDR2 SMNVEV (reference sequence). Here the CDR3 DNA reads TGTGCCAGCAGTTCTCTCTCTACGACAACTAATGAAAAACTGTTTTTT. This sequence encodes CASSSLSTTTNEKLFF.

The rearrangement uses TRBV4-2 and TRBJ2-1, with 8 bases fitting TRBD2. The J call is uncertain, as TRBJ2-7 better fits the DNA end. This CDR3 is 15 amino acids long. CDR1 LGHNA and CDR2 YNFKEQ come from the germline V gene. The DNA for the CDR3 is TGTGCCAGCAGCCCTGAGACTAGCGAACCCTACGAGCAGTACTTC. This encodes CASSPETSEPYEQYF.

The chain recombines TRBV7-9 with TRBJ2-7, with 9 bases that match TRBD2. V was clipped by 5 bases and J by 4 bases; unmatched bases: 9. The CDR3 has 15 residues. The germline gives CDR1 SEHNR, CDR2 FQNEAQ (reference sequence). CDR3 coding DNA: TGTGCCAGCAGCCCAACCCGAGCGGGAGGATACGAGCAGTACTTC. It yields the protein CASSPTRAGGYEQYF.

The rearrangement uses TRBV7-8 and TRBJ2-5, with TRBD1 matching 8 bases. The J call may not be correct, given that the DNA end is closer to TRBJ2-1. This CDR3 spans 14 amino acids. The V gene's germline CDR1 is SGHVS and CDR2 FQNEAQ. CDR3 in amino acids: CASSPPGQVDEQFF. In DNA form, the CDR3 reads TGTGCCAGCAGCCCTCCGGGACAGGTCGATGAGCAGTTCTTC.

This chain connects TRBV4-3 to TRBJ2-7; D call uncertain. V was trimmed by 6 bases and J by 0 bases, leaving 12 bases between them. The CDR3 sequence is 14 residues long. Looked up from germline, CDR1 is LGHNA and CDR2 is YSLEER. CDR3 DNA sequence: TGCGCCAGCAGTCGGACCATCGACTCCTACGAGCAGTACTTC. This sequence encodes CASSRTIDSYEQYF.

In this sample, this clonotype turned up a few times. This sequence joins TRBV15 and TRBJ2-2, with D hard to call. Trimming removed 4 bases at V and 5 bases at J, with 11 bases between. The germline V gene encodes CDR1 LNHNV and CDR2 YYDKDF (reference sequence). The CDR3 contains 14 residues. The CDR3 region has the DNA TGTGCCACCAGCATATTATACGGAACCGGGGAGCTGTTTTTT. Translating it yields CATSILYGTGELFF.

The table lists this clonotype with a few counts. V usage is TRBV4-1 and J usage is TRBJ2-5; D is ambiguous. The CDR3 loop spans 14 amino acids. Trimming took off 0 bases at V and 7 bases at J, with 12 bases between the two ends. CDR1 and CDR2 (germline): MGHRA, YSYEKL. In DNA form, the CDR3 reads TGCGCCAGCAGCCAAGATGGTCCCAGTCGGACCCAGTACTTC. Protein sequence: CASSQDGPSRTQYF.

This chain uses TRBV20-1 with TRBJ2-2, with D maybe TRBD1 (5 bases). The germline V and J ends were trimmed by 0 bases and 6 bases, with 8 bases remaining between them. The CDR3 consists of 13 residues. CDR1 is DFQATT, CDR2 SNEGSKA, per germline (reference sequence). Here the CDR3 DNA reads TGCAGTGCTAGAGACGCCAGGGCCGGGGAGCTGTTTTTT. Translated, it gives CSARDARAGELFF.

The chain recombines TRBV4-1 with TRBJ2-1; TRBD2 matches at 15 bases. Unmatched junction bases numbered 8, after V lost 0 bases and J lost 8 bases. CDR3 size: 18 residues. Germline V lookup: CDR1 MGHRA, CDR2 YSYEKL. The CDR3 sequence is CASSQEGLAGGFWDEQFF. The CDR3 DNA reads TGCGCCAGCAGCCAAGAGGGACTAGCGGGAGGATTTTGGGATGAGCAGTTCTTC.

The chain joins TRBV7-9 to TRBJ2-7; TRBD1 aligns across 9 bases. Trimming cost V 3 bases and J 5 bases; bases outside gene matches: 8. The CDR3 covers 15 residues. The germline V gene encodes CDR1 SEHNR and CDR2 FQNEAQ (reference sequence). This CDR3 reads CASSFLRDREDEQYF. In nucleotides, the CDR3 is TGTGCCAGCAGCTTTCTCCGGGACAGGGAAGACGAGCAGTACTTC.

The chain has TRBV20-1 and TRBJ2-3; 7 positions match TRBD2. With 4 bases clipped from V and 2 bases from J, the junction kept 15 bases outside the gene matches. The CDR3 consists of 17 residues. Germline loops: CDR1 DFQATT, CDR2 SNEGSKA (reference sequence). DNA of the CDR3: TGCAGTGCTACCATCACCGGGGCGGGAGACTACACAGATACGCAGTATTTT. This encodes CSATITGAGDYTDTQYF.

Note on this clonotype: One junction end disagrees with the germline gene, perhaps due to a read error. The V and J genes are TRBV29-1 and TRBJ2-5; the match to TRBD1 covers 9 bases. Per germline, CDR1 SQVTM and CDR2 ANQGSEA. This CDR3 has 14 amino acids. The DNA of the CDR3 is TGCAGCGTTACGTCCGGGACAGGGTCTGAGACCCGGTACTTC. This codes for CSVTSGTGSETRYF. The whole variable domain, remainder taken from reference TRBV29-1 and TRBJ2-5, is SAVISQKPSRDICQRGTSLTIQCQVDSQVTMMFWYRQQPGQSLTLIATANQGSEATYESGFVIDKFPISRPNLTFSTLTVSNMSPEDSSIYLCSVTSGTGSETRYFGPGTRLLVL.

The genes are TRBV4-3 and TRBJ2-1, with 9 nucleotides matching TRBD2. The DNA matches TRBJ2-5 better at its end, which makes the J call doubtful. The germline V gene has CDR1 LGHNA and CDR2 YSLEER. The CDR3 has 17 amino acids. The DNA of the CDR3 is TGCGCCAGCAGCCAAGGTCAGACTAGCGGATTTTCGGAGACCCAGTACTTC. As protein: CASSQGQTSGFSETQYF.

The V call is TRBV9, the J call TRBJ2-5; perhaps TRBD1 as D (5 bases). The end of the DNA fits TRBJ2-1 better, so the J call may be wrong. From germline, CDR1 is SGDLS and CDR2 YYNGEE. This CDR3 is 15 amino acids long. CDR3: CASNPTASTYNEQFF. Here the CDR3 DNA reads TGTGCCAGCAACCCGACAGCCTCAACCTACAATGAGCAGTTCTTC.